The T cell receptor (beta chain) under discussion was sequenced for a study of blood T cell repertoires in COVID-19. The CDR3 totals 14 residues. V gave up 7 bases and J gave up 5 bases; unmatched junction bases: 10. The germline CDR1 and CDR2 sequences are SGHRS and YFSETQ. Profiling relied on immunoSEQ multiplex PCR, and the TCRdb table lists in-frame clones only, not all of them. The sample gives approximately 130,000 clones, approximately 84% of which show up once; over 10% is in the top ten. The sample taken for sequencing was peripheral blood. J is TRBJ2-7 and V is TRBV5-1; 9 bases line up with TRBD1. The receptor comes from a human donor in a cohort sampled during active COVID-19. The DNA for the CDR3 is TGCGCCAGCGAAGATACAGGGGGCAACGACGAGCAGTACTTC. The encoded protein is CASEDTGGNDEQYF.